Following are 9 T cell receptor beta chains from one sample sequenced in a study of T and B cells in COVID-19 patients. TRB rearrangements were amplified by multiplex PCR with BIOMED2 TRB-A/B primers. TCRdb fed the multiplex PCR reads into MiXCR, producing one record per CDR3 protein. The table lists around 15,000 distinct CDR3 sequences, under 30% of them singletons. Blood genomic DNA input for TRB amplification was 250-500 ng. The sequenced material came from blood. The receptors were gathered from a human donor who had recovered from COVID-19.

The chain employs TRBV19 and TRBJ2-2, with 10 bases matching TRBD1. This CDR3 contains 16 residues. The germline V gene has CDR1 LNHDA and CDR2 SQIVND (reference sequence). The V segment lost 3 bases and the J segment 7 bases; nucleotides outside the gene matches: 8. The CDR3 sequence is CASSIPGTGVFGELFF. CDR3 sequence (DNA): TGTGCCAGTAGTATCCCCGGGACAGGGGTTTTCGGGGAGCTGTTTTTT. Full variable domain (missing parts from reference TRBV19 and TRBJ2-2): DGGITQSPKYLFRKEGQNVTLSCEQNLNHDAMYWYRQDPGQGLRLIYYSQIVNDFQKGDIAEGYSVSREKKESFPLTVTSAQKNPTAFYLCASSIPGTGVFGELFFGEGSRLTVL.

This clonotype was seen repeatedly, ten times or more. This chain links TRBV18 with TRBJ2-3; D is undetermined. The CDR3 is made up of 15 amino acids. CDR1 and CDR2 (germline): KGHSH, LQKENI. Trimming cost V 3 bases and J 4 bases, with 14 bases left between them. Here the CDR3 DNA reads TGTGCCAGCTCACCTGAGTGGTTAGGAGCAGATACGCAGTATTTT. Its protein is CASSPEWLGADTQYF.

By sample fraction, this clonotype is medium-sized (0.01 to 0.1%). The chain uses TRBV27 and TRBJ2-5, with 11 bases matching TRBD2. The CDR3 length is 14 residues. CDR1 MNHEY and CDR2 SMNVEV come from the germline V gene (reference sequence). After removal of 5 bases from V and 3 bases from J, the junction contained 2 bases not matched to a gene. The CDR3 spells CASSQLAGEETQYF. In DNA, the CDR3 is TGTGCCAGCAGTCAACTAGCGGGGGAAGAGACCCAGTACTTC.

This clonotype was recorded at least ten times. CDR3 sequence reads: CASSYGGEVRETQYF. CDR3 bases: TGTGCCAGCAGTTACGGGGGTGAGGTGAGAGAGACCCAGTACTTC. V usage is TRBV6-2 or TRBV6-3 and J usage is TRBJ2-5; either TRBD1 or TRBD2 may supply D (5 bases each). The CDR3 runs to 15 residues. The germline V and J ends were trimmed by 2 bases and 4 bases, with 14 bases remaining between them. Germline V lookup: CDR1 MNHEY, CDR2 SVGEGT.

This clonotype was counted only a few times. J is TRBJ2-7 and V is TRBV12-3 or TRBV12-4; D call uncertain. Trimming left V 6 bases short and J 0 bases short, with 6 bases between. The CDR3 runs 12 residues. CDR3 sequence reads: CASSPDSYEQYF. The CDR3, as DNA: TGTGCCAGCAGCCCAGACTCCTACGAGCAGTACTTC.

V gene TRBV28 combines with J gene TRBJ1-5; 7 bases line up with TRBD1. V was clipped by 11 bases and J by 7 bases; unmatched bases: 11. The germline V gene has CDR1 MDHEN and CDR2 SYDVKM. This CDR3 is built from 13 residues. CDR3 DNA sequence: TGTGCCGCAGGGGACAGCCGAATCCAGCCCCAGCATTTT. Translated: CAAGDSRIQPQHF.

There are many counts of this clonotype. The chain employs TRBV18 and TRBJ1-2; TRBD1 matches at 10 bases. This CDR3 is built from 13 residues. Germline CDR1 reads KGHSH; CDR2 reads LQKENI. J lost 8 bases, V lost 3 bases, and 3 bases had no gene match. This chain's CDR3 is CASSPGTGEGYTF. The DNA of the CDR3 is TGTGCCAGCTCACCCGGGACAGGGGAGGGCTACACCTTC.

The chain links TRBV5-4 to TRBJ1-3, with unresolved D. Trimming removed 0 bases at V and 1 base at J, with 8 bases between. Germline V gives CDR1 SGHNT, CDR2 YYREEE (reference sequence). This CDR3 has 15 amino acids. The DNA for the CDR3 is TGTGCCAGCAGCTTGGGGGGAGGATCTGGAAACACCATATATTTT. As protein: CASSLGGGSGNTIYF.

The gene calls are TRBV27 and TRBJ1-1; 7 positions match TRBD1. J gave up 0 bases and V 6 bases, and 1 base lay outside the gene matches. From germline, CDR1 is MNHEY and CDR2 SMNVEV (reference sequence). This CDR3 spans 13 amino acids. The CDR3 is CASRDRLNTEAFF. The CDR3, as DNA: TGTGCCAGCAGGGACAGGCTGAACACTGAAGCTTTCTTT.